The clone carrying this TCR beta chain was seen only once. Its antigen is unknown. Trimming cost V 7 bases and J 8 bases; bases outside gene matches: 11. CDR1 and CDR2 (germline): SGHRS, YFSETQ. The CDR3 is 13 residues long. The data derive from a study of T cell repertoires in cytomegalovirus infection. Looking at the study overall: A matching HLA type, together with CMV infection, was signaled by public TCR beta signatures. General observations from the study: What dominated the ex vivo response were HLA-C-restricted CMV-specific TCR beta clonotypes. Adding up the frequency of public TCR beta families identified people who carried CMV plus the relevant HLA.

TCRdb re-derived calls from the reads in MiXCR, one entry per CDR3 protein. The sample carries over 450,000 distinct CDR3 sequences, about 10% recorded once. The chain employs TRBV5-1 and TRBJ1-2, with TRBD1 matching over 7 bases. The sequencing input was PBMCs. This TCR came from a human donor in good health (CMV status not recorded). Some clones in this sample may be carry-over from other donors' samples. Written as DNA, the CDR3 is TGCGCCAGCTCCCCAGGGGGATCTTGGGGCTACACCTTC. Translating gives CASSPGGSWGYTF.